One sample yielded the 17 T cell receptor beta chains listed below, sequenced in a study of identifying expanded T cells in peripheral blood. Repertoires were generated with immunoSEQ multiplex PCR, while TCRdb's copy carries only in-frame clones and drops some. The sample has around 100,000 clones, around 85% seen once. The sample taken for sequencing was blood. The source of these receptors is a person aged 18 to 75 in good health.

This clone appeared once. This chain uses TRBV9 with TRBJ2-7, with 11 bases that match TRBD2. Germline assignment: CDR1 SGDLS and CDR2 YYNGEE. The CDR3 contains 14 residues. The J segment lost 4 bases and the V segment lost 3 bases, leaving 3 bases of the junction unmatched. The CDR3 spells CASSAGTSGYEQYF. The CDR3 DNA reads TGTGCCAGCAGCGCCGGGACTAGCGGTTACGAGCAGTACTTC.

V and J are TRBV6-6 and TRBJ1-1; D may be TRBD1 (5 bases). This CDR3 spans 12 amino acids. CDR1 and CDR2 from the germline V gene are MNHNY and SVGAGI (reference sequence). Trimming took 7 bases from V and 10 from J, leaving 16 bases between them. This chain's CDR3 is CASMSPPRGAFF. CDR3 coding DNA: TGTGCCAGCATGTCCCCCCCGAGGGGAGCTTTCTTT.

This clone showed up just a few times. V usage is TRBV29-1 and J usage is TRBJ1-1; D remains ambiguous. Germline-derived CDR1 and CDR2 are SQVTM and ANQGSEA. Trimming stripped 7 bases from V and 3 bases from J, with 9 bases between. This CDR3 has 11 residues. CDR3 loop: CSGHTDTEAFF. CDR3 coding DNA: TGCAGCGGACACACGGACACTGAAGCTTTCTTT.

The genes are TRBV7-2 and TRBJ2-5, with TRBD2 identical over 7 bases. The CDR3 covers 15 residues. V gave up 3 bases and J gave up 2 bases; unmatched junction bases: 6. Germline V CDR1 and CDR2: SGHTA, FQGNSA. In DNA form, the CDR3 reads TGTGCCAGCAGCTTTTATGGGGAGGGACAAGAGACCCAGTACTTC. Translation gives CASSFYGEGQETQYF.

The gene calls are TRBV7-9 and TRBJ2-2; D remains ambiguous. The V end was cut by 5 bases, the J end by 6 bases, with 19 bases between. The CDR3 runs to 16 residues. Looked up from germline, CDR1 is SEHNR and CDR2 is FQNEAQ (reference sequence). The chain's CDR3 is CASSINSRPGAGELFF. The CDR3 region has the DNA TGTGCCAGCAGCATAAACAGCCGACCTGGCGCCGGGGAGCTGTTTTTT.

The chain joins TRBV19 to TRBJ2-5, with 8 bases fitting TRBD2. Germline trimming cut 5 bases from V and 5 bases from J; bases unmatched to any gene: 10. The germline gives CDR1 LNHDA, CDR2 SQIVND (reference sequence). CDR3 size: 15 residues. The CDR3 DNA sequence: TGTGCCAGTAGTCCCCCTGCGGGGGGACGGGAGACCCAGTACTTC. Its translation: CASSPPAGGRETQYF.

The rearrangement uses TRBV7-2 and TRBJ2-1; weak D call: TRBD1 (6 bases). CDR3 size: 14 residues. Germline CDR1 and CDR2: SGHTA and FQGNSA. Trimming took 1 base from V and 6 from J, leaving 10 bases between them. CDR3: CASSLVTGGNEQFF. The CDR3 nucleotides are TGTGCCAGCAGCTTAGTGACAGGCGGCAATGAGCAGTTCTTC. The variable domain in full, completed from reference TRBV7-2 and TRBJ2-1, reads GAGVSQSPSNKVTEKGKDVELRCDPISGHTALYWYRQSLGQGLEFLIYFQGNSAPDKSGLPSDRFSAERTGGSVSTLTIQRTQQEDSAVYLCASSLVTGGNEQFFGPGTRLTVL.

The chain recombines TRBV29-1 with TRBJ1-2, with TRBD1 identical over 10 bases. Trimming cost V 5 bases and J 1 base; bases outside gene matches: 7. This CDR3 region has 15 residues. Germline V gene data show CDR1 as SQVTM and CDR2 as ANQGSEA. The chain's CDR3 is CSVLPGQGINYGYTF. CDR3 sequence (DNA): TGCAGCGTTCTACCGGGACAGGGGATTAACTATGGCTACACCTTC.

Relative to its sample, this clone is medium-sized (0.01 to 0.1%). Other DNA sequences in the sample encode the same CDR3. This chain connects TRBV28 to TRBJ1-1; D gene unclear. Germline lookup yields CDR1 MDHEN and CDR2 SYDVKM. The CDR3 is 13 residues long. The V end lost 3 bases, the J end lost 0 bases, and 5 bases lay between the germline ends. The CDR3, as DNA: TGTGCCAGCAGTTTCCTTATGAACACTGAAGCTTTCTTT. It encodes CASSFLMNTEAFF.

The table lists this clone with a few counts. The V and J genes are TRBV28 and TRBJ1-6; 7 nucleotides match TRBD1. Unmatched junction bases numbered 4, after V lost 10 bases and J lost 7 bases. Germline loops: CDR1 MDHEN, CDR2 SYDVKM. This CDR3 has 12 residues. The CDR3 region has the DNA TGTGCCACCGGACAGGCAAATTCACCCCTCCACTTT. The encoded protein is CATGQANSPLHF.

This clone has a handful of counts. The V gene is TRBV6-1, the J gene TRBJ1-2, with a weak D call TRBD1 (5 bases). Germline lookup yields CDR1 MNHNS and CDR2 SASEGT. V lost 4 bases and J 4 bases, leaving 10 bases between the germline ends. The CDR3 extends over 13 amino acids. The CDR3 loop reads CASSGQGSYGYTF. In DNA form, the CDR3 reads TGTGCCAGCAGTGGGCAGGGTTCCTATGGCTACACCTTC.

The V and J genes are TRBV9 and TRBJ2-3; D may be TRBD1 or TRBD2 (6 bases each). This CDR3 has 15 residues. The V end was cut by 3 bases, the J end by 2 bases, with 13 bases between. Germline loops: CDR1 SGDLS, CDR2 YYNGEE. CDR3 loop: CASSGRGQPTDTQYF. In DNA, the CDR3 is TGTGCCAGCAGCGGCCGGGGGCAGCCCACAGATACGCAGTATTTT.

The rearrangement uses TRBV5-6 and TRBJ2-3, with 12 bases lining up with TRBD1. Germline loops: CDR1 SGHDT, CDR2 YYEEEE. This CDR3 comprises 16 residues. After removal of 2 bases from V and 4 bases from J, the junction contained 5 bases not matched to a gene. CDR3 protein: CASSFFGTGGSDTQYF. The CDR3 nucleotides read TGTGCCAGCAGCTTTTTCGGGACAGGGGGCTCAGATACGCAGTATTTT.

V and J are TRBV7-9 and TRBJ2-2, with 8 bases aligning to TRBD1. Germline lookup yields CDR1 SEHNR and CDR2 FQNEAQ (reference sequence). CDR3 length: 15 amino acids. Trimming at V came to 4 bases and at J to 2 bases, leaving 3 bases not matched to a gene. The CDR3 bases are TGTGCCAGCAGCTCGGACAGGGACAACACCGGGGAGCTGTTTTTT. It encodes CASSSDRDNTGELFF.

The J gene is TRBJ1-4, the V gene TRBV19; D remains unclear. Germline V gene data show CDR1 as LNHDA and CDR2 as SQIVND (reference sequence). The CDR3 loop spans 15 amino acids. With 7 bases removed from V and 6 bases from J, the gap between germline ends came to 18 bases. The CDR3 region is CASTRLWGRDEKLFF. The CDR3 DNA is TGTGCCAGTACCCGCCTATGGGGTAGGGATGAAAAACTGTTTTTT.

The genes are TRBV19 and TRBJ1-5; no firm D call. This CDR3 comprises 15 residues. V shed 2 bases and J shed 0 bases, with 8 bases lying between them. Germline-derived CDR1 and CDR2 are LNHDA and SQIVND (reference sequence). The DNA of the CDR3 is TGTGCCAGTAGTATATTTGCATATAGCAATCAGCCCCAGCATTTT. Protein product: CASSIFAYSNQPQHF.

The V call is TRBV7-8, the J call TRBJ2-1; 12 bases fit TRBD2. The CDR3 consists of 15 residues. Germline CDR1 and CDR2: SGHVS and FQNEAQ. V trimming: 1 base; J trimming: 10 bases; junction bases outside the gene matches: 5. DNA for the CDR3: TGTGCCAGCAGCTTAGATACTAGCGGGGGGCGGGAGCAGTTCTTC. Translated, it gives CASSLDTSGGREQFF. Full variable domain (missing parts from reference TRBV7-8 and TRBJ2-1): GAGVSQSPRYKVAKRGQDVALRCDPISGHVSLFWYQQALGQGPEFLTYFQNEAQLDKSGLPSDRFFAERPEGSVSTLKIQRTQQEDSAVYLCASSLDTSGGREQFFGPGTRLTVL.